These T cell receptor beta chains were read from a single sample in a study of sequential checkpoint blockade in melanoma. Libraries were prepared by immunoSEQ multiplex PCR; TCRdb keeps only in-frame clonotypes and omits some of them. The table has around 12,000 clones, about 65% seen once. This specimen consisted of CD8+ T cells sorted from blood (inferred from file names), obtained from a patient given nivolumab and ipilimumab in sequence. The receptor source for this set is a human donor with melanoma. The CDR3 runs from the conserved cysteine through the conserved F or W. A D gene is named only where the DNA matches it firmly. Rows may omit the clone size; those that give it use once, few, many or a size class.

D gene | clone size | J gene | V gene | CDR3 protein | CDR3 DNA
TRBD2 | - | TRBJ2-7 | TRBV7-2 | CASSVTGTSVSYEQYF | TGTGCCAGCAGCGTCACCGGGACTAGCGTTTCTTACGAGCAGTACTTC
- | - | TRBJ1-1 | TRBV11-2 | CASSLVVGANTEAFF | TGTGCCAGCAGCTTAGTCGTGGGGGCGAACACTGAAGCTTTCTTT
- | - | TRBJ1-1 | TRBV27 | CASSRTVVMNTEAFF | TGTGCCAGCAGTCGAACAGTCGTCATGAACACTGAAGCTTTCTTT
TRBD2 | - | TRBJ2-1 | TRBV5-1 | CASSFGLAGSRSYNEQFF | TGCGCCAGCAGCTTTGGACTAGCGGGGTCGAGGTCGTACAATGAGCAGTTCTTC
TRBD1 | - | TRBJ1-5 | TRBV18 | CASSPPGGQGDPSDQPQHF | TGTGCCAGCTCACCACCGGGGGGACAGGGCGATCCATCGGATCAGCCCCAGCATTTT
- | - | TRBJ2-7 | TRBV5-8 | CASSLTGSFNEQYF | TGTGCCAGCAGCCTAACAGGGTCGTTCAACGAGCAGTACTTC
TRBD1 | few | TRBJ2-7 | TRBV19 | CASSTWPGQSFEQYF | TGTGCCAGTAGTACCTGGCCGGGACAGAGTTTCGAGCAGTACTTC
TRBD2 | - | TRBJ2-2 | TRBV7-9 | CAGASGGAAGELFF | TGTGCCGGAGCTAGCGGGGGGGCCGCCGGGGAGCTGTTTTTT
TRBD1 | once | TRBJ2-1 | TRBV13 | CASRGQANEQFF | TGTGCCAGCAGAGGACAGGCGAATGAGCAGTTCTTC
- | few | TRBJ2-7 | TRBV4-3 | CASSQDYGGRGEQYF | TGCGCCAGCAGCCAAGATTATGGAGGGAGGGGGGAGCAGTACTTC